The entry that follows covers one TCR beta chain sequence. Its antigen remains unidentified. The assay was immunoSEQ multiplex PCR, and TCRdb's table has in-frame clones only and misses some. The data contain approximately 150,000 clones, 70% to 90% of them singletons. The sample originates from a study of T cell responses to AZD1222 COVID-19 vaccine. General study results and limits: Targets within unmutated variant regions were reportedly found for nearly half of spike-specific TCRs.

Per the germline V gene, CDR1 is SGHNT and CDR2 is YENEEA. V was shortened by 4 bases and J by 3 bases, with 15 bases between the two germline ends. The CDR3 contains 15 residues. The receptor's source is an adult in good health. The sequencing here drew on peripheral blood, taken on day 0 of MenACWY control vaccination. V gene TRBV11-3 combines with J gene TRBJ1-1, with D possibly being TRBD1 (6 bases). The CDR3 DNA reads TGTGCCAGCAGCTACGGACACAGGGCGGACACTGAAGCTTTCTTT. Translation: CASSYGHRADTEAFF.